The 21 T cell receptor beta chains below were found in one sample sequenced in a study of blood T cell repertoires in COVID-19. Using immunoSEQ multiplex PCR, the repertoire was profiled, and TCRdb retains in-frame clones only, with some absent. The profile shows a few hundred thousand clones, 89% of them singletons. The sample taken for sequencing was peripheral blood. The receptors were gathered from a woman aged 40-49 years who had recovered from COVID-19.

The chain links TRBV12-3 or TRBV12-4 to TRBJ1-5; no reliable D call. Trimming took 5 bases from V and 7 from J, leaving 9 bases between them. The CDR3 runs to 12 residues. The CDR3 sequence is CASSPQSQPQHF. Here the CDR3 DNA reads TGTGCCAGCAGTCCACAATCGCAGCCCCAGCATTTT.

A few counts support this clone. This chain joins TRBV18 and TRBJ1-2; D is unresolved. Trimming stripped 3 bases from V and 2 bases from J, with 7 bases between. Per germline, CDR1 KGHSH and CDR2 LQKENI. The CDR3 extends over 13 amino acids. This CDR3 reads CASSPDGNYGYTF. As DNA, the CDR3 is TGTGCCAGCTCACCCGACGGGAACTATGGCTACACCTTC.

The chain carries TRBV5-6 and TRBJ2-1; the match to TRBD1 covers 8 bases. CDR1 is SGHDT and CDR2 is YYEEEE in the germline V gene. The CDR3 totals 15 residues. V shed 0 bases, J shed 4 bases, and the junction held 3 bases outside the gene matches. CDR3 DNA sequence: TGTGCCAGCAGCTTGGGGCAGGGGGCTTACAATGAGCAGTTCTTC. Amino acids: CASSLGQGAYNEQFF.

The J gene is TRBJ2-7, the V gene TRBV7-2; 10 nucleotides align to TRBD2. Looked up from germline, CDR1 is SGHTA and CDR2 is FQGNSA. CDR3 size: 16 residues. V lost 5 bases to trimming and J lost 4 bases; unmatched junction nucleotides: 11. The DNA for the CDR3 is TGTGCCAGCAGCCCCCAAGCGGGAGGGAGTCCATACGAGCAGTACTTC. Its protein is CASSPQAGGSPYEQYF.

The chain is built from TRBV3-1 (or the pseudogene TRBV3-2) and TRBJ2-3, with TRBD2 matching 8 bases. The CDR3 runs 16 residues. V gave up 6 bases and J gave up 1 base; unmatched junction bases: 9. Germline V CDR1 and CDR2: LGHDT, YNNKEL (reference sequence). The CDR3 DNA is TGTGCCAGCAGGCATTCAGCGGGAGCGGGCACAGATACGCAGTATTTT. This encodes CASRHSAGAGTDTQYF.

The chain employs TRBV25-1 and TRBJ1-2; D might be TRBD1 (5 bases). CDR3 size: 13 residues. Trimming took off 5 bases at V and 10 bases at J, with 17 bases between the two ends. Germline CDR1 and CDR2: MGHDK and SYGVNS. CDR3 nucleotide sequence: TGTGCCAGCAGTACGATGGACCCAGGGTTCTACACCTTC. Protein sequence: CASSTMDPGFYTF.

This chain joins TRBV5-3 and TRBJ2-4, with D maybe TRBD2 (5 bases). TRBV5-3 is reported as an ORF; its role is uncertain. V was clipped by 3 bases and J by 15 bases, with 25 bases between them. The CDR3 covers 15 residues. Here the CDR3 DNA reads TGTGCCAGAAGCTCCGTGGTCGGGAAAATAGCCACCCGGTACTTC. It translates to CARSSVVGKIATRYF.

CDR3 sequence reads: CSVVSLLEQFF. Here the CDR3 DNA reads TGCAGCGTTGTTTCCCTACTGGAGCAGTTCTTC. The chain links TRBV29-1 to TRBJ2-1; D remains ambiguous. Germline V CDR1 and CDR2: SQVTM, ANQGSEA. Trimming left V 4 bases short and J 10 bases short, with 11 bases between. CDR3 length equals 11 residues.

On this clone itself: A read error may account for a junction end that differs from germline. V and J are TRBV7-7 and TRBJ2-5, with TRBD2 matching over 11 bases. Germline-derived CDR1 and CDR2 are SSHAT and FNYEAQ (reference sequence). This CDR3 spans 15 amino acids. The CDR3 loop is CASSPGTSGQETQYF. CDR3 DNA: TGTGCTAGCAGCCCAGGGACTAGCGGACAAGAGACCCAGTACTTC.

This sequence joins TRBV4-1 and TRBJ2-7; 10 nucleotides line up with TRBD1. V shed 5 bases and J 2 bases; nucleotides not matched to a gene: 15. This CDR3 is 18 amino acids long. CDR1 MGHRA and CDR2 YSYEKL come from the germline V gene. The CDR3 nucleotides are TGCGCCAGCAGCGCAGGAGGAAGCGGGGGACAGGGGACCTACGAGCAGTACTTC. This gives the protein CASSAGGSGGQGTYEQYF.

As for this clone: The same CDR3 can be traced to other DNA sequences in this sample. The genes are TRBV29-1 and TRBJ2-7; TRBD2 agrees at 10 bases. The CDR3 is 13 amino acids. Germline CDR1 SQVTM, CDR2 ANQGSEA. V trimming: 2 bases; J trimming: 4 bases; junction bases outside the gene matches: 2. The DNA for the CDR3 is TGCAGCGTTGAATTAGCGGGAGGATACGAGCAGTACTTC. It yields the protein CSVELAGGYEQYF.

The chain combines TRBV10-3 with TRBJ1-2; 7 bases map to TRBD1. The germline gives CDR1 ENHRY, CDR2 SYGVKD. CDR3 size: 12 residues. V shed 8 bases and J 2 bases; nucleotides not matched to a gene: 2. CDR3 amino acids: CAIGQDNYGYTF. CDR3 nucleotide sequence: TGTGCCATCGGACAGGACAACTATGGCTACACCTTC.

This clone turned up a few times. The chain links TRBV11-1 to TRBJ2-1; TRBD2 matches at 13 bases. The CDR3 extends over 15 amino acids. With V trimmed by 4 bases and J by 6 bases, 3 bases remained unmatched. The germline CDR1 and CDR2 sequences are SGHAT and FQDESV (reference sequence). CDR3 in DNA: TGTGCCAGCAGCTCGGGACTAGCGGGGATCAATGAGCAGTTCTTC. This encodes CASSSGLAGINEQFF.

The chain joins TRBV12-3 or TRBV12-4 to TRBJ2-1; 7 nucleotides agree with TRBD2. The CDR3 is 13 amino acids. The junction had 5 bases not matched to a gene; V was cut back by 5 bases and J by 7 bases. CDR3 nucleotide sequence: TGTGCCAGCAGTATGCGGGAGCGGAATGAGCAGTTCTTC. Translating it yields CASSMRERNEQFF.

The rearrangement uses TRBV15 and TRBJ1-5, with 7 nucleotides matching TRBD1. V gave up 0 bases and J gave up 1 base; unmatched junction bases: 3. The CDR3 has 16 residues. CDR1 LNHNV and CDR2 YYDKDF come from the germline V gene (reference sequence). The CDR3 region has the DNA TGTGCCACCAGCAGAGATCCAGGGGGGAGCAATCAGCCCCAGCATTTT. This encodes CATSRDPGGSNQPQHF.

The rearrangement links TRBV7-9 to TRBJ2-5; 7 nucleotides agree with TRBD1. This CDR3 has 14 residues. Germline V CDR1 and CDR2: SEHNR, FQNEAQ (reference sequence). V lost 2 bases, J lost 5 bases, and 5 bases stayed unmatched. The CDR3 spells CASSLTTGAETQYF. Written as DNA, the CDR3 is TGTGCCAGCAGCTTAACTACAGGGGCGGAGACCCAGTACTTC.

The gene calls are TRBV6-5 and TRBJ1-1; D remains unclear. Germline CDR1 MNHEY, CDR2 SVGAGI. This CDR3 region has 14 residues. The germline V and J ends were trimmed by 6 bases and 3 bases, with 14 bases remaining between them. CDR3 region: CASSGGIPDTEAFF. CDR3 bases: TGTGCCAGCAGCGGAGGGATTCCGGACACTGAAGCTTTCTTT.

The rearrangement uses TRBV21-1 and TRBJ2-3; TRBD2, the D gene given by the table, was not confirmed from the DNA. TRBV21-1 is annotated as a pseudogene. The CDR3 contains 17 residues. The CDR3 DNA follows: TGTGCCAGCAGCCCCAGCGGGCGGGAGGGCCGGACAGATACGCAGTATTTT. This codes for CASSPSGREGRTDTQYF.

This chain connects TRBV28 to TRBJ2-1, with 9 bases identical to TRBD1. The V gene end was trimmed by 6 bases and the J gene end by 8 bases; junction bases not matched to a gene: 8. Germline assignment: CDR1 MDHEN and CDR2 SYDVKM. The CDR3 has 14 amino acids. The DNA for the CDR3 is TGTGCCAGCAGCCGGGACAGGGCTAAGGATGAGCAGTTCTTC. Translated, it gives CASSRDRAKDEQFF. The whole variable domain, remainder taken from reference TRBV28 and TRBJ2-1, is DVKVTQSSRYLVKRTGEKVFLECVQDMDHENMFWYRQDPGLGLRLIYFSYDVKMKEKGDIPEGYSVSREKKERFSLILESASTNQTSMYLCASSRDRAKDEQFFGPGTRLTVL.

The chain joins TRBV19 to TRBJ2-3; TRBD2 aligns across 9 bases. Germline V gene data show CDR1 as LNHDA and CDR2 as SQIVND (reference sequence). V gave up 7 bases and J gave up 3 bases; unmatched junction bases: 11. This CDR3 contains 16 residues. The CDR3 region has the DNA TGTGCCAGTAAATTTCAAGCGGGAGGTGGTACAGATACGCAGTATTTT. As protein: CASKFQAGGGTDTQYF.

The rearrangement links TRBV10-3 to TRBJ2-7; D not resolved. Germline V CDR1 and CDR2: ENHRY, SYGVKD. This CDR3 has 14 amino acids. The ends were cut back, 2 bases at V and 2 bases at J, with 10 bases in the middle. The CDR3 nucleotides are TGTGCCATCAGTGAGGCGTCACCGACCTACGAGCAGTACTTC. Translated: CAISEASPTYEQYF.